Presented here are 7 T cell receptor beta chains from one specimen sequenced in a study of PD-L1 blockade in urothelial cancer. Method: immunoSEQ multiplex PCR; TCRdb's copy keeps in-frame clones and lacks some. Of approximately 20,000 clones detected, 90% appear once; the ten largest clones hold 15% to 20%. The material sequenced was PBMCs, taken around atezolizumab (anti-PD-L1) treatment. The source is a woman aged 55-70 years with urothelial cancer.

The chain combines TRBV18 with TRBJ2-7; 15 bases map to TRBD2. This CDR3 has 18 amino acids. The ends lost 2 bases at V and 1 base at J; junction bases unmatched: 6. The germline V gene has CDR1 KGHSH and CDR2 LQKENI. CDR3 in DNA: TGTGCCAGCTCACCAAGGGGACTAGCGGGAGGCGAATCCTACGAGCAGTACTTC. This sequence encodes CASSPRGLAGGESYEQYF.

Turning to this clone: One end of the junction does not line up with germline, which may come from a read error. J is TRBJ2-7 and V is TRBV7-7; 7 bases line up with TRBD1. This CDR3 is 14 amino acids long. The V gene's germline CDR1 is SSHAT and CDR2 FNYEAQ (reference sequence). Written as DNA, the CDR3 is TGTGCTAGCAGCTTAGGGCAGGGGGCCTACGAGCAGTACTTC. This translates into CASSLGQGAYEQYF.

The chain carries TRBV18 and TRBJ1-1; 7 positions match TRBD1. Germline V gives CDR1 KGHSH, CDR2 LQKENI. Unmatched junction bases numbered 8, after V lost 0 bases and J lost 7 bases. The CDR3 contains 15 residues. The CDR3 nucleotides read TGTGCCAGCTCACCACCGGCCGACAGGGCCCTTGAAGCTTTCTTT. It translates to CASSPPADRALEAFF.

CDR3 coding DNA: TGCAGCGCTCCTACTGGACAGTCCGGGGAGCTGTTTTTT. It translates to CSAPTGQSGELFF. The rearrangement uses TRBV29-1 and TRBJ2-2, with D possibly being TRBD1 (6 bases). CDR3 length: 13 residues. From germline, CDR1 is SQVTM and CDR2 ANQGSEA. V lost 7 bases and J lost 6, with 15 bases in between.

The rearrangement joins TRBV18 to TRBJ1-1; D is unresolved. The CDR3 covers 15 residues. V dropped 0 bases and J dropped 3 bases, with 11 bases sitting between them. Germline V gene sequence: CDR1 KGHSH, CDR2 LQKENI. The CDR3 sequence is CASSPPAARDTEAFF. The CDR3 DNA sequence: TGTGCCAGCTCACCACCGGCGGCGCGGGACACTGAAGCTTTCTTT. Based on the CDR3 plus reference TRBV18 and TRBJ1-1, the full variable domain is NAGVMQNPRHLVRRRGQEARLRCSPMKGHSHVYWYRQLPEEGLKFMVYLQKENIIDESGMPKERFSAEFPKEGPSILRIQQVVRGDSAAYFCASSPPAARDTEAFFGQGTRLTVV.

The V gene is TRBV28, the J gene TRBJ1-4, with a weak D call TRBD1 (5 bases). V was clipped by 6 bases and J by 8 bases, with 19 bases between them. Germline V gene data show CDR1 as MDHEN and CDR2 as SYDVKM. The CDR3 is 15 amino acids. CDR3 protein: CASRLGAPRGEKLFF. CDR3 coding DNA: TGTGCCAGCAGGCTCGGGGCCCCGCGGGGGGAAAAACTGTTTTTT.

The V call is TRBV29-1, the J call TRBJ2-1; tentatively, D is TRBD1 (6 bases). Germline V CDR1 and CDR2: SQVTM, ANQGSEA. The CDR3 is 10 residues long. V was pared by 6 bases and J by 12 bases, with 12 bases between. The CDR3, as DNA: TGCAGCGTCCAAACAGGGTCGCAGTTCTTC. Its translation: CSVQTGSQFF.